One and the same sample provided the 5 T cell receptor beta chains below, sequenced in a study of blood T cell repertoires in COVID-19 (dated by TCRdb to 2019 to 2021). Library method: the immunoSEQ multiplex PCR assay. In its TCRdb copy, this immuneACCESS table keeps in-frame sequences only and misses some clones. Where compared with another copy, unresolved V genes explain less than half of these, and the others have no known cause. This sample is represented by around 300,000 clones; 70% to 90% of them were singletons. In total, the top ten clones hold approximately 10% of the sample. The sequenced material came from peripheral blood. Receptors were obtained from a woman aged 65 to 85 with acute or convalescent COVID-19.

The CDR3 protein is CASSRGGTSEAFF. The CDR3 DNA is TGTGCCAGCAGCCGTGGAGGGACTTCTGAAGCTTTCTTT. J is TRBJ1-1 and V is TRBV11-3, with D possibly TRBD1 on 5 matching bases. CDR1 is SGHNT and CDR2 is YENEEA in the germline V gene. Trimming pared 5 bases from V and 6 bases from J, leaving 13 bases between. The CDR3 is made up of 13 amino acids.

CDR3 region: CASTVHGRDRDGYTF. For the CDR3, the DNA is TGTGCCAGCACCGTCCACGGCCGGGACAGGGATGGCTACACCTTC. The gene calls are TRBV6-5 and TRBJ1-2; TRBD1 agrees at 9 bases. The V and J ends lost 7 bases and 6 bases, in that order; junction bases with no gene match: 12. Germline V gene data show CDR1 as MNHEY and CDR2 as SVGAGI. The CDR3 covers 15 residues.

The genes are TRBV6-1 and TRBJ2-1; 14 positions match TRBD2. The CDR3 length is 17 residues. Per germline, CDR1 MNHNS and CDR2 SASEGT. The junction had 8 bases not matched to a gene; V was cut back by 4 bases and J by 6 bases. This chain's CDR3 is CASSVRRLAGGPNEQFF. Here the CDR3 DNA reads TGTGCCAGCAGTGTTAGGAGACTAGCGGGGGGGCCCAATGAGCAGTTCTTC.

The rearrangement joins TRBV18 to TRBJ2-7; 10 bases are a match to TRBD2. Germline CDR1 is KGHSH and CDR2 is LQKENI. Unmatched junction bases numbered 3, after V lost 3 bases and J lost 4 bases. CDR3 length: 14 amino acids. The CDR3 sequence is CASSPGTSDYEQYF. The CDR3 nucleotides are TGTGCCAGCTCACCCGGGACTAGCGATTACGAGCAGTACTTC.

The chain employs TRBV3-1 (or the pseudogene TRBV3-2) and TRBJ1-1; D possibly corresponds to TRBD1 (5 bases). V was pared by 1 base and J by 0 bases, with 9 bases between. The CDR3 covers 15 residues. Germline V lookup: CDR1 LGHDT, CDR2 YNNKEL (reference sequence). The CDR3 DNA reads TGTGCCAGCAGCCAAGGGGGCGTCATGAACACTGAAGCTTTCTTT. Translated: CASSQGGVMNTEAFF.